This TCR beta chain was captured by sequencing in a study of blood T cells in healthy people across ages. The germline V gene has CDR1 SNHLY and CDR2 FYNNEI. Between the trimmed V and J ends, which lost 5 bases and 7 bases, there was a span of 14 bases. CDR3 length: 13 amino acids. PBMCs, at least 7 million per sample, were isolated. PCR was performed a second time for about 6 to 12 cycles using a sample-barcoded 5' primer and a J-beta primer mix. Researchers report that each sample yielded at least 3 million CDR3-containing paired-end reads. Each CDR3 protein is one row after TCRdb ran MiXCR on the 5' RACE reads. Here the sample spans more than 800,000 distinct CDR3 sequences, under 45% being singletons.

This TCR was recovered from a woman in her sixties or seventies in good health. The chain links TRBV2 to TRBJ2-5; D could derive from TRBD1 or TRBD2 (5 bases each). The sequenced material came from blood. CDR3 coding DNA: TGTGCCAGCAGTACGGGACCCAGAGGGACCCAGTACTTC. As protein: CASSTGPRGTQYF.